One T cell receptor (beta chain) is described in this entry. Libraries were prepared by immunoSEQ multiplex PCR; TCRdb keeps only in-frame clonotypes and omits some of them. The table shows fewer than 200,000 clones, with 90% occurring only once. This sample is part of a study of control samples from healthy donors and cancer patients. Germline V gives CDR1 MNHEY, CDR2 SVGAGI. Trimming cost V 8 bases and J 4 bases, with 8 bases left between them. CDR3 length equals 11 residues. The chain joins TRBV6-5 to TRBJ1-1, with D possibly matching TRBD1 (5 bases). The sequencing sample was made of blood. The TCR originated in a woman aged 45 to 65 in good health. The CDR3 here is CASFRATEAFF. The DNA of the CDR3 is TGTGCCAGCTTCAGGGCCACTGAAGCTTTCTTT.